The sequence of this T cell receptor beta chain was determined in a study of T cells in tuberculosis (dated by TCRdb to about 2018). For the wider study: To characterize T cells specific for the mycobacterial lipid antigen glucose monomycolate (GMM), the study used CD1B tetramers together with high-throughput TCR immunosequencing. A South African clinical cohort compared IGRA-negative adolescents, IGRA-positive adolescents with latent tuberculosis and adults with active tuberculosis, ten per group. The investigation overall reported the following: Shorter CDR3-alpha lengths in active tuberculosis patients partly drove the smaller NN-distances, and the TCR-beta difference was not statistically significant. Active tuberculosis TCR-alpha repertoires showed smaller mean NN-distances to GMM-specific TCRs than IGRA-negative controls, suggesting clonal expansion of these TCRs. Clinical samples were selected based on which cryopreserved specimens were available, and the active tuberculosis cases were adults whereas the controls were adolescents. Using GEM motif frequencies, a classifier achieved approximately 72% accuracy, whereas a classifier built on the diverse GMM-specific repertoire got to roughly 87% accuracy (AUROC more than 0.85).

In the case of this clone: What antigen it recognizes has not been identified. No base-level quality is on record; no much larger clone is a single base apart.

At study entry, a tuberculin skin test and the QuantiFERON-TB GOLD In-Tube IGRA were used to screen adolescents for latent tuberculosis infection. Immunosequencing was performed on unsorted cryopreserved PBMC, with about 100,000 T cells per clinical donor covered on average. Eleven high schools in the Worcester region of the Western Cape, South Africa, served as enrollment sites for adolescents aged 12 to 18 years. Around 10 M. tuberculosis-infected adolescents and about 10 uninfected adolescents were selected, with the two groups matched for age and sex. Adolescent PBMC were isolated from freshly drawn heparinized blood by density centrifugation and cryopreserved. TCR libraries were generated with the immunoSEQ multiplex PCR assay, using TCR-beta and/or TCR-alpha/delta assays for each sample. The amplified TCR libraries were sequenced using the Illumina high-throughput platform. The study's own analysis went as follows. Clustering and dimensionality reduction relied on pairwise TCRdist distances among GMM-specific receptors from T cells that were either sorted ex vivo or expanded in vitro. The score assigned to each clinical repertoire was mean NN-distance, meaning the average TCRdist to the nearest 10% of tetramer-positive reference sequences. GEM TCR motif frequency was calculated as the fraction of unique TCRs that matched known GEM sequences by V/J usage and CDR3 length. Linear discriminant analysis with leave-one-out cross-validation, implemented in scikit-learn, was used to classify active tuberculosis. The table comes from immuneACCESS by way of TCRdb, which keeps in-frame sequences with V and J called. Part of the clones is missing from these tables; in studies checked, under half for an unresolved V gene and the rest for unknown reasons. The V and J calls and the clone size are those of that table, but D and trimming were determined from the DNA. Recorded for this sample are 29,000 or so clones; more than 80% of them occurred a single time. The ten biggest clones cover roughly 5% of the sample.

Sequences were obtained from PBMCs. The TCR sequence derives from a donor aged 10-29 years with latent tuberculosis or without tuberculosis infection.

The encoded CDR3 is CGGAAGSEQYF. The base sequence is TGCGGGGGCGCGGCTGGGTCCGAGCAGTACTTC. The receptor chain draws on TRBV20-1 and TRBJ2-7, with a tentative D gene TRBD1 over 6 matching bases. CDR1 and CDR2, per the germline V gene (reference sequence), are DFQATT and SNEGSKA. The CDR3, cysteine through phenylalanine, is 11 amino acids long. CDR3 DNA is the only sequence kept; it has 33 bases, read in frame from the first base.